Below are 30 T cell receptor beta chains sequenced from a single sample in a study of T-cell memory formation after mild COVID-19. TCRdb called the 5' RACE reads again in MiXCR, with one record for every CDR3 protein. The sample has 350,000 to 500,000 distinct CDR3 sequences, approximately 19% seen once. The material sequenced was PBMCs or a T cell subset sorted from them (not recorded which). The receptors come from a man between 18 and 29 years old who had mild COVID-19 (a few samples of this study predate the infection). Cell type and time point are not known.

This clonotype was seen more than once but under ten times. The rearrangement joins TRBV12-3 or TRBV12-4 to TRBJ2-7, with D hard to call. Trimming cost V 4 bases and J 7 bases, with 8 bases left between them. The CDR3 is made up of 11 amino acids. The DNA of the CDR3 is TGTGCCAGCAGTTCCGGTCGGGAGCAGTACGTC. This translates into CASSSGREQYV.

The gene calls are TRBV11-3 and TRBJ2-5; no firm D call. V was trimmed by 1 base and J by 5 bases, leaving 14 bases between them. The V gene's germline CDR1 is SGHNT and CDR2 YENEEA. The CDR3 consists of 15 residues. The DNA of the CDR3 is TGTGCCAGCAGCTTAGGCCAGTACCTCGGGGAGACCCAGTACTTC. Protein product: CASSLGQYLGETQYF.

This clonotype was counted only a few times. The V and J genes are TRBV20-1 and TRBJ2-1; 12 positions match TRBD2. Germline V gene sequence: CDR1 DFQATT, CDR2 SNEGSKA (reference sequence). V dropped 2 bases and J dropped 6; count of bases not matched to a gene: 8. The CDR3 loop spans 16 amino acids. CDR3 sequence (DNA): TGCAGTGCTAGACCGCTAGCGGGGGGGCATTTCAATGAGCAGTTCTTC. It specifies CSARPLAGGHFNEQFF.

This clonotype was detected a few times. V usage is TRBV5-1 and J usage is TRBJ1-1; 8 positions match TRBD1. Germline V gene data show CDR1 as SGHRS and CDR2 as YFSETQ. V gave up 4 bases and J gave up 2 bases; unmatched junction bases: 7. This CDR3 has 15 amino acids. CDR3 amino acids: CASSDQGARNTEAFF. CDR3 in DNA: TGCGCCAGCAGCGACCAGGGGGCTCGTAACACTGAAGCTTTCTTT.

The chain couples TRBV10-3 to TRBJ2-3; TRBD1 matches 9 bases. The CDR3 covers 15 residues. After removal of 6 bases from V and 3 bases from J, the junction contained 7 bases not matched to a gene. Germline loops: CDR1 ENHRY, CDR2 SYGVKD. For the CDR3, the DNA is TGTGCCATCAGGGCCCAGGACAGGGGTACAGATACGCAGTATTTT. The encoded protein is CAIRAQDRGTDTQYF.

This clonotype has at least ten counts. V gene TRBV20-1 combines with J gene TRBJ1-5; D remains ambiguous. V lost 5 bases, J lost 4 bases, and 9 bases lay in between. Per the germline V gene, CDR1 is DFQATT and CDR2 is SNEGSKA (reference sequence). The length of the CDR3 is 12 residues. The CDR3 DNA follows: TGCAGTGCTGTTTCCGGGAATCAGCCCCAGCATTTT. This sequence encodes CSAVSGNQPQHF.

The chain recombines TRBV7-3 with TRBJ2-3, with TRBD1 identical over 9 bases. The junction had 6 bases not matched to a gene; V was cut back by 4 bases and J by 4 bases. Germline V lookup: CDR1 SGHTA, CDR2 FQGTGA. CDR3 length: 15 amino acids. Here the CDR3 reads CASSSGQGIADTQYF. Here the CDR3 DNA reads TGTGCCAGCAGCTCGGGACAGGGTATCGCAGATACGCAGTATTTT.

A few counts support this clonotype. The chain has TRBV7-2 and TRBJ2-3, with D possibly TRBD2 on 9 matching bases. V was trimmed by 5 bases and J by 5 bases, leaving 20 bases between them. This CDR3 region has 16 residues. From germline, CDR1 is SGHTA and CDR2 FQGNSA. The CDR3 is CASSPTSGGTGDTQYF. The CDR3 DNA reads TGTGCCAGCAGCCCTACCAGCGGGGGGACAGGAGATACGCAGTATTTT.

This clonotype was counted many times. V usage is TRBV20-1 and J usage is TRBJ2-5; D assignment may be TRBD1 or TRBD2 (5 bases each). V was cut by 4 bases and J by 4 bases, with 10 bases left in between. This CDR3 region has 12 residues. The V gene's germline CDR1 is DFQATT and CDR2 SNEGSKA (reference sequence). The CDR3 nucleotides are TGCAGTGCTACAGAGGGGCTAGAGACCCAGTACTTC. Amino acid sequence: CSATEGLETQYF.

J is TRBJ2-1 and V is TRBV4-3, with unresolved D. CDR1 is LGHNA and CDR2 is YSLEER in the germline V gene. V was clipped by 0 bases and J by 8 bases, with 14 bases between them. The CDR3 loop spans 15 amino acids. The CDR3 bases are TGCGCCAGCAGCCAAGATCCTGAGGCGGCGGATGAGCAGTTCTTC. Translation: CASSQDPEAADEQFF.

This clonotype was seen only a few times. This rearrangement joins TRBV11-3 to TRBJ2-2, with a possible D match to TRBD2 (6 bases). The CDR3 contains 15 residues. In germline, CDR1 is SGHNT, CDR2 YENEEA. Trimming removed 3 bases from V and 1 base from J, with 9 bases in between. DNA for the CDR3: TGTGCCAGCAGCTTCGGGAGCGGGAACACCGGGGAGCTGTTTTTT. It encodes CASSFGSGNTGELFF.

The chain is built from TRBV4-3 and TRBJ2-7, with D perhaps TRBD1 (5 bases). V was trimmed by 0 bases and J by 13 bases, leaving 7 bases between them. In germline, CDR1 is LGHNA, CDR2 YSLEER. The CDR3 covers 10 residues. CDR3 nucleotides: TGCGCCAGCAGCCAAGACCAGGGTTACTTC. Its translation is CASSQDQGYF.

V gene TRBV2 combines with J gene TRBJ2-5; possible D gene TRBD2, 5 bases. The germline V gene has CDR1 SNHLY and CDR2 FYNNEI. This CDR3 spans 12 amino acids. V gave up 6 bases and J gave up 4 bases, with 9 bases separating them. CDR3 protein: CASRGEGETQYF. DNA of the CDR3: TGTGCCAGCAGGGGTGAGGGAGAGACCCAGTACTTC.

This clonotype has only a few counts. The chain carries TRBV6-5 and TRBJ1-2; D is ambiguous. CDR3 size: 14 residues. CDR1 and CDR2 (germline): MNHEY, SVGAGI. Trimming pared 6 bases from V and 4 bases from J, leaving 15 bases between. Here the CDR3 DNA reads TGTGCCAGCAGGGCCGGCGGCCGTAGCTATGGCTACACCTTC. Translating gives CASRAGGRSYGYTF.

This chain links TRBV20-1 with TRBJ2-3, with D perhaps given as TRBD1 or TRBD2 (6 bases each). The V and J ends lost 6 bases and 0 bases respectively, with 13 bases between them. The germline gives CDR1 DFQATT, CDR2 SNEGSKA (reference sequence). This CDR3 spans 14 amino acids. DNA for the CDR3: TGCAGTGCGCACAGGGACTCTAGCACAGATACGCAGTATTTT. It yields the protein CSAHRDSSTDTQYF.

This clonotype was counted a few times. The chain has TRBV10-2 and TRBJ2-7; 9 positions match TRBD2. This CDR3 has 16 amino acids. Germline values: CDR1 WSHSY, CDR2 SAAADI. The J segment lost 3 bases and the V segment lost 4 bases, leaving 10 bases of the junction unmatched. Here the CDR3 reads CASSGLAVVVFYEQYF. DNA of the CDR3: TGCGCCAGCAGTGGACTAGCGGTGGTGGTTTTCTACGAGCAGTACTTC.

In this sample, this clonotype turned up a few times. CDR3 coding DNA: TGTGCCAGCAGTCCCAGGGGGCTACCCAACACTGAAGCTTTCTTT. Translation: CASSPRGLPNTEAFF. This chain uses TRBV27 with TRBJ1-1; 8 bases are a match to TRBD1. The CDR3 spans 15 residues. V was clipped by 5 bases and J by 2 bases; unmatched bases: 7. CDR1 and CDR2 (germline): MNHEY, SMNVEV (reference sequence).

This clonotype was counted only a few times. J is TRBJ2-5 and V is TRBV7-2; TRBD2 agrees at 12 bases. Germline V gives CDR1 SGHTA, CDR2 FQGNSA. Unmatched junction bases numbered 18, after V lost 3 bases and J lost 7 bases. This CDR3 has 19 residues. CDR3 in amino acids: CASSFSLAASGGAVRTQYF. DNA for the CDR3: TGTGCCAGCAGCTTTTCCCTAGCGGCTAGCGGGGGGGCCGTTCGGACCCAGTACTTC.

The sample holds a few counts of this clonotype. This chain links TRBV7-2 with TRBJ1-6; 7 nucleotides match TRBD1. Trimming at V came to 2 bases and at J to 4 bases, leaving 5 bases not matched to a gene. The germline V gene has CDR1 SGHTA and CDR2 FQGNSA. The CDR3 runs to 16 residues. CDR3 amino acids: CASSLRQGAYNSPLHF. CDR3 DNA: TGTGCCAGCAGCTTACGACAGGGAGCATATAATTCACCCCTCCACTTT.

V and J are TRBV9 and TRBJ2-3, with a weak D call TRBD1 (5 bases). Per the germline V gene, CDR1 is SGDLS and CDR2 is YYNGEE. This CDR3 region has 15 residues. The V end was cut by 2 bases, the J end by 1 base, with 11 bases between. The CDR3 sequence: CASSVVTDGTDTQYF. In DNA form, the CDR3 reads TGTGCCAGCAGCGTTGTGACAGATGGCACAGATACGCAGTATTTT.

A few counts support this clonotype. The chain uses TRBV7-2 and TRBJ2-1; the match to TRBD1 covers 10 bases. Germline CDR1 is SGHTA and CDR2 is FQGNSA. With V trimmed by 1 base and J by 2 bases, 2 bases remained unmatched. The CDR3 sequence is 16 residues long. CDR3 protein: CASSLVGTGAYNEQFF. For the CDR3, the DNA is TGTGCCAGCAGCTTAGTAGGGACAGGGGCCTACAATGAGCAGTTCTTC.

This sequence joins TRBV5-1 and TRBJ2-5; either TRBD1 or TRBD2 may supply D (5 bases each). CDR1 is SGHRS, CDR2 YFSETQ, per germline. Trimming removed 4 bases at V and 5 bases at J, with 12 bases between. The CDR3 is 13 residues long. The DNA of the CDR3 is TGCGCCAGCAGCCGATTGGGGGACGAGACCCAGTACTTC. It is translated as CASSRLGDETQYF.

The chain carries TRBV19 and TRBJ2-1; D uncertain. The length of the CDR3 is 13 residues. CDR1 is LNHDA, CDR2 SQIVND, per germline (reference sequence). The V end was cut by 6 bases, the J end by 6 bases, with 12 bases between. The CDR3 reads CASSMSKANEQFF. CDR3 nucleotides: TGTGCCAGTAGCATGTCCAAAGCCAATGAGCAGTTCTTC.

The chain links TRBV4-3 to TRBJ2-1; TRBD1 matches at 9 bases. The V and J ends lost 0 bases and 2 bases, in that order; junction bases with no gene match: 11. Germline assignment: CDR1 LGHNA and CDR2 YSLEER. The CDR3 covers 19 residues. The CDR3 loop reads CASSQETTPGQGTYNEQFF. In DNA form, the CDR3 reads TGCGCCAGCAGCCAAGAGACGACCCCGGGACAGGGAACCTACAATGAGCAGTTCTTC.

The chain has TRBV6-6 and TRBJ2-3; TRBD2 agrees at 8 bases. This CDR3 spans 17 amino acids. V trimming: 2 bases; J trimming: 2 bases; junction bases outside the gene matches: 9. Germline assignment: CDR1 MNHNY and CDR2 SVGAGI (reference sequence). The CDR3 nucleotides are TGTGCCAGCAGTTACCCCGAGGAGCGGGGGTCCACAGATACGCAGTATTTT. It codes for CASSYPEERGSTDTQYF.

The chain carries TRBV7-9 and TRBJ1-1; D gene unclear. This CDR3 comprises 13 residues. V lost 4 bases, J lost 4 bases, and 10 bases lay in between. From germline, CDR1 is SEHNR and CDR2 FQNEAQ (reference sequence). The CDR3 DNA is TGTGCCAGCAGCTCGCTGTTGGGCACTGAAGCTTTCTTT. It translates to CASSSLLGTEAFF.

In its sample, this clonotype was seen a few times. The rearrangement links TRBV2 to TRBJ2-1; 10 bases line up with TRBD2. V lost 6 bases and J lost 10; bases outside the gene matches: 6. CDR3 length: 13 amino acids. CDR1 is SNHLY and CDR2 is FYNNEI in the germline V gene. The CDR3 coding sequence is TGTGCCAGCAGGAGCGGGGGGGGTGAAGAGCAGTTCTTC. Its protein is CASRSGGGEEQFF.

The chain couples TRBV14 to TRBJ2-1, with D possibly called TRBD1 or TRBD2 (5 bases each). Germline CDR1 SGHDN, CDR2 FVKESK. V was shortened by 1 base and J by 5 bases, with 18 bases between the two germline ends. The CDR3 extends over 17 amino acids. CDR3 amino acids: CASSQGAGSFGHNEQFF. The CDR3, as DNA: TGTGCCAGCAGCCAAGGAGCAGGGAGCTTTGGCCACAATGAGCAGTTCTTC.

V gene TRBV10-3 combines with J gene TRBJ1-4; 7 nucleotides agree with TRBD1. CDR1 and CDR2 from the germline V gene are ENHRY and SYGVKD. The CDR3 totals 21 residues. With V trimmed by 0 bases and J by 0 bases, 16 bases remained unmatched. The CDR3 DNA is TGTGCCATCAGTGAGTCGATAGGTGAAGGGGGCCTCTGGGCAACTAATGAAAAACTGTTTTTT. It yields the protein CAISESIGEGGLWATNEKLFF.

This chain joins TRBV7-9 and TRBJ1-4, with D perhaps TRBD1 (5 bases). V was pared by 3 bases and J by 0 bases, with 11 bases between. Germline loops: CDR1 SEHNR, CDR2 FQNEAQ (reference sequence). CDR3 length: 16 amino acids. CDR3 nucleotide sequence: TGTGCCAGCAGCTTGGATGGGGGGGCAACTAATGAAAAACTGTTTTTT. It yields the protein CASSLDGGATNEKLFF.